This T cell receptor (beta chain) was identified during a study of naive and memory T cell subsets. Study findings and constraints: Over 90% of naive TCR sequences appeared only once, unlike memory subsets. No ground truth validated the naive and memory repertoire findings.

Sequential positive selection took CD4 T cells first, then CD8 T cells. This clonotype was seen more than once but under ten times. Antigen unknown. Two oligonucleotides, mixed equimolar, formed the beta constant-region primer covering TRBC1 and TRBC2. Ligated cDNA was amplified by four rounds of PCR with nested alpha and beta constant-region primers and SP2. MiXCR was run by TCRdb on the UMI-ligation and nested PCR reads, yielding one entry per CDR3 protein. The repertoire holds 130,000 to 150,000 distinct CDR3 sequences, with 15% to 20% as singletons. The receptor's source is a human donor in good health. Sequenced: naive CD4+ T cells from blood.

This CDR3 reads CATRRTSGNEQFF. As DNA, the CDR3 is TGTGCCACACGGAGGACTAGCGGCAATGAGCAGTTCTTC. This chain links TRBV6-5 with TRBJ2-1, with TRBD2 matching over 10 bases. The V and J ends lost 10 bases and 6 bases, in that order; junction bases with no gene match: 6. Per germline, CDR1 MNHEY and CDR2 SVGAGI. The CDR3 runs to 13 residues.